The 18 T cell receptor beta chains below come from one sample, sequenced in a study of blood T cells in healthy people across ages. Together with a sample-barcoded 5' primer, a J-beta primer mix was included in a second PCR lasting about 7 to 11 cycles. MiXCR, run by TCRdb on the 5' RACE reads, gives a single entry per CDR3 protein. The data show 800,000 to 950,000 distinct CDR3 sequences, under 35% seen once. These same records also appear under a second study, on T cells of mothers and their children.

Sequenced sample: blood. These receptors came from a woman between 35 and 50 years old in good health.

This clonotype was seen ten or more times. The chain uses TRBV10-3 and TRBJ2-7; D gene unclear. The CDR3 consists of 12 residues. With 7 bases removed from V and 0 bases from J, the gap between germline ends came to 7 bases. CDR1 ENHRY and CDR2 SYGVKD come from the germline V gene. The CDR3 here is CAITTDSYEQYF. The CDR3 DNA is TGTGCCATCACCACAGACTCCTACGAGCAGTACTTC.

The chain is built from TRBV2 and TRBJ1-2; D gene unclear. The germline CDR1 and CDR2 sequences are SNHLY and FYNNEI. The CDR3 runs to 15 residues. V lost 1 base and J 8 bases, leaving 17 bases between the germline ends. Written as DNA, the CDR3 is TGTGCCAGCAGTGAAGTTGGTCAACAGCTGGGAGGCTACACCTTC. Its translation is CASSEVGQQLGGYTF.

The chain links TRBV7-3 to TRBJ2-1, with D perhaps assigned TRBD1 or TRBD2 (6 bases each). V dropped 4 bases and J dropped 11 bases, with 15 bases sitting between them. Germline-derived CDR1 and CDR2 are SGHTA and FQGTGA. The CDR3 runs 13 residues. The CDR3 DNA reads TGTGCCAGCAGCTCAAGTGGGGGGCCGCAGCAGTTCTTC. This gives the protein CASSSSGGPQQFF.

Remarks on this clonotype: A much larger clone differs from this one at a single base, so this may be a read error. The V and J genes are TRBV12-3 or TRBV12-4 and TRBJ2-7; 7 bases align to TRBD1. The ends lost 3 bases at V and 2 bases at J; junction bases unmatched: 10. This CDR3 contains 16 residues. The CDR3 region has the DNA TGTGCCAGCAGTTTCTCCCGGACAGGTTTACCCTACGAGCAGTACTTC. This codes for CASSFSRTGLPYEQYF.

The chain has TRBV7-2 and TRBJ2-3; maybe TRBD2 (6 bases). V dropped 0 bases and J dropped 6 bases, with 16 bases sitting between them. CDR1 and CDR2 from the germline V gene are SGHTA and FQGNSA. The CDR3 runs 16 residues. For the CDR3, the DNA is TGTGCCAGCAGCTTAGCGCCGGGACTCACGTCCGATACGCAGTATTTT. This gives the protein CASSLAPGLTSDTQYF.

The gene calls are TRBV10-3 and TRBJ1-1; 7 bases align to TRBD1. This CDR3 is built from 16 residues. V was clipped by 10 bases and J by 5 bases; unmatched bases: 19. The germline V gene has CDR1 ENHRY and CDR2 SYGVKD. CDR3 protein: CATAAGVTGTGTEAFF. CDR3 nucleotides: TGTGCCACCGCCGCCGGCGTGACAGGGACGGGAACTGAAGCTTTCTTT.

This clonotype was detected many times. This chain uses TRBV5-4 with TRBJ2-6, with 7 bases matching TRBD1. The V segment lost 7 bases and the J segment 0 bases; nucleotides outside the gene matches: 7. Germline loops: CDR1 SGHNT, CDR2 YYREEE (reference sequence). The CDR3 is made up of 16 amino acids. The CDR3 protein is CASGRQGNSGANVLTF. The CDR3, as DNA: TGTGCCAGCGGACGACAGGGTAACTCTGGGGCCAACGTCCTGACTTTC.

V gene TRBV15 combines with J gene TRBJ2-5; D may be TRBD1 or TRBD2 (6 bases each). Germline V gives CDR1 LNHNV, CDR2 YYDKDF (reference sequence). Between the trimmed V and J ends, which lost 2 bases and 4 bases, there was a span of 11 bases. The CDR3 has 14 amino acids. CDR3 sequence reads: CATSRRGGSETQYF. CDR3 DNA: TGTGCCACCAGCAGAAGAGGGGGGTCAGAGACCCAGTACTTC.

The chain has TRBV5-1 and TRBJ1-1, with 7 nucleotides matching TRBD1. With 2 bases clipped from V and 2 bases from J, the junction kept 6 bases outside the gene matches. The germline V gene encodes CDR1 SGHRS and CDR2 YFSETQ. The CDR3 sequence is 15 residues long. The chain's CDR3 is CASSFAQGFNTEAFF. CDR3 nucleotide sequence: TGCGCCAGCAGCTTCGCACAGGGGTTTAACACTGAAGCTTTCTTT.

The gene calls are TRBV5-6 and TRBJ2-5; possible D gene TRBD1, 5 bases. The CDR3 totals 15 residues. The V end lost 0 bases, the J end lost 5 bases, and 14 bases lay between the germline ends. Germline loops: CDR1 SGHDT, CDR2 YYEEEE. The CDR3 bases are TGTGCCAGCAGCTTGGAGCTAGGGGCAGTGGAGACCCAGTACTTC. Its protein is CASSLELGAVETQYF.

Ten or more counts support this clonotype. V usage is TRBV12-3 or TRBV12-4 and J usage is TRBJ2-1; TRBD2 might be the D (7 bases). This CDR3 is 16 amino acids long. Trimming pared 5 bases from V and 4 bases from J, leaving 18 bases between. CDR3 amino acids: CASSPTGRGAYNEQFF. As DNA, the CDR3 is TGTGCCAGCAGTCCGACCGGCCGGGGGGCGTACAATGAGCAGTTCTTC.

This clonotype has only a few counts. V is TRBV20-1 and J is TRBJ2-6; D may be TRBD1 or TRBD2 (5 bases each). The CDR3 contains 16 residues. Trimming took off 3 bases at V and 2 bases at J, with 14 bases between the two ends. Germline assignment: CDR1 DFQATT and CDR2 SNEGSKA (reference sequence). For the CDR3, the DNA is TGCAGTGCTAGGGCCTTACGGGGCCCTGGGGCCAACGTCCTGACTTTC. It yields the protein CSARALRGPGANVLTF.

CDR3 nucleotides: TGTGCCAGCAGTCGGGACGGGATGAGCACAGATACGCAGTATTTT. Protein product: CASSRDGMSTDTQYF. The chain links TRBV27 to TRBJ2-3, with D perhaps given as TRBD1 or TRBD2 (5 bases each). CDR1 and CDR2 (germline): MNHEY, SMNVEV (reference sequence). This CDR3 region has 15 residues. V shed 5 bases and J shed 0 bases, with 12 bases lying between them.

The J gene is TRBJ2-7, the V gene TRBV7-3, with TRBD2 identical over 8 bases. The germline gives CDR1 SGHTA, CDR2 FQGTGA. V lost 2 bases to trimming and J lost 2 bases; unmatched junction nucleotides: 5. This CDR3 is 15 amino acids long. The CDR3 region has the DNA TGTGCCAGCAGCTTACGGGAGGGCCTCGCCTACGAGCAGTACTTC. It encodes CASSLREGLAYEQYF.

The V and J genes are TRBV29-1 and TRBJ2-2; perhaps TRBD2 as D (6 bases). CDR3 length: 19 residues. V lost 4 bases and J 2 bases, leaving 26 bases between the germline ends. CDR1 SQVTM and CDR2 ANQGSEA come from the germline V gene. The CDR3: CSVGGPWGVYPTNTGELFF. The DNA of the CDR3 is TGCAGCGTTGGGGGACCTTGGGGGGTTTACCCCACTAACACCGGGGAGCTGTTTTTT.

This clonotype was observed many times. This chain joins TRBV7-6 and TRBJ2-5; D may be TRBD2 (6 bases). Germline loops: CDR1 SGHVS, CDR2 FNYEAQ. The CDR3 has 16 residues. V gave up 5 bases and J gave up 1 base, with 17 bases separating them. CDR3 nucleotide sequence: TGTGCCAGCAGCGCGCAGCCTCCGGGGGTCCAAGAGACCCAGTACTTC. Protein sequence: CASSAQPPGVQETQYF.

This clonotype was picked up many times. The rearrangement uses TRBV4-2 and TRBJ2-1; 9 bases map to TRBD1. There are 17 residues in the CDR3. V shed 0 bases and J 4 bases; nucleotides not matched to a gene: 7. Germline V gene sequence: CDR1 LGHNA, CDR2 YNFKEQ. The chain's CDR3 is CASSQEIGTGTYNEQFF. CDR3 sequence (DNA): TGTGCCAGCAGCCAAGAAATTGGGACAGGGACTTACAATGAGCAGTTCTTC.

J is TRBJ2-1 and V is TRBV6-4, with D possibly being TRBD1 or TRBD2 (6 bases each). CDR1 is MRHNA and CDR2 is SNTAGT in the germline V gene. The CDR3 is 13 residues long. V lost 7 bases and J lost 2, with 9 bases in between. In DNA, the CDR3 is TGTGCCAGCAATAGGGGGGCCTACAATGAGCAGTTCTTC. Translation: CASNRGAYNEQFF.